The clone carrying this T cell receptor (beta chain) was detected many times. The data originate from a study of glioma-infiltrating T cells. V was shortened by 5 bases and J by 7 bases, with 17 bases between the two germline ends. CDR3 length: 14 residues. The V gene's germline CDR1 is SGHTA and CDR2 FQGNSA. The iRepertoire nested amplicon-rescue multiplex PCR amplified TCR alpha and beta CDR3s from RNA. TCRdb used MiXCR to reprocess the multiplex PCR reads, holding one entry per CDR3 protein. Seen here are roughly 350,000 distinct CDR3 sequences, around 45% observed once, and the top ten hold more than 10%.

The sequenced sample consisted of glioma tissue, nonneoplastic brain tissue, or PBMCs (not recorded which). The sequence was collected from a human donor with low-grade glioma or glioblastoma, undergoing nonglioma brain surgery, or in good health (not recorded which). The V call is TRBV7-2, the J call TRBJ2-5; tentatively, D is TRBD1 (5 bases). The CDR3 reads CASSPRQGYGTQYF. In DNA, the CDR3 is TGTGCCAGCAGCCCACGGCAGGGCTATGGGACCCAGTACTTC.